The rows below give T cell receptor beta chains drawn from one sample of a study of blood T cell repertoires in COVID-19. Repertoires were generated with immunoSEQ multiplex PCR, while TCRdb's copy carries only in-frame clones and drops some. The data hold approximately 230,000 clones, with around 82% observed a single time. Specimen: peripheral blood. The receptor source for this set is a woman of 80 years or more with active or convalescent COVID-19. Both conserved end residues are part of each CDR3. A D gene is named only where the DNA matches it firmly. Only some rows state a clone size, as once, few, many or a class for expanded clones.

d_call,j_call,clone_size,v_call,cdr3_length,cdr3_nt,cdr3_aa
.,TRBJ1-1,.,TRBV15,16,TGTGCCACCAGCAGAGGGGTACAGGGAGTAGACACTGAAGCTTTCTTT,CATSRGVQGVDTEAFF
.,TRBJ1-2,.,TRBV20-1,10,TGCAATATAGCCGGGAGTGGCTACACCTTC,CNIAGSGYTF
TRBD1,TRBJ1-4,.,TRBV5-6,17,TGTGCCAGCAGCCCCGGCAGACAGGGTTGGAATAATGAAAAACTGTTTTTT,CASSPGRQGWNNEKLFF
.,TRBJ1-1,.,TRBV5-1,15,TGCGCCAGCAGCTTGGCCCAAGCACTGAACACTGAAGCTTTCTTT,CASSLAQALNTEAFF
TRBD1,TRBJ2-2,.,TRBV10-2,15,TGCGCCAGCAGTGTCCAGGACAGGGGAACCGGGGAGCTGTTTTTT,CASSVQDRGTGELFF
TRBD1,TRBJ2-1,.,TRBV4-1,17,TGCGCCAGCAGCCAAAGGTACGGGACAGCAGAGTACAATGAGCAGTTCTTC,CASSQRYGTAEYNEQFF
.,TRBJ2-7,few,TRBV4-1,16,TGCGCCAGCAGCCGAGGCCCGGGACAAAAGATTTACGAGCAGTACTTC,CASSRGPGQKIYEQYF
TRBD2,TRBJ2-5,.,TRBV5-1,15,TGCGCCAGCAGCCGGACTAGCGGGGGCCAAGAGACCCAGTACTTC,CASSRTSGGQETQYF
TRBD2,TRBJ2-1,.,TRBV6-5,13,TGTGCCAGCACTGGACTAGCGGGAGCTGAGCAGTTCTTC,CASTGLAGAEQFF
TRBD1,TRBJ2-3,.,TRBV5-1,16,TGCGCCAGCAGCTCCCTGACAGGGCGAAACACAGATACGCAGTATTTT,CASSSLTGRNTDTQYF
.,TRBJ2-7,.,TRBV28,15,TGTGCCAGCAGGCGGGGCTTTGGTAGCGCTTACGAGCAGTACTTC,CASRRGFGSAYEQYF
TRBD2,TRBJ2-7,.,TRBV5-1,18,TGCGCCAGCAGGGCCGGGACTAGCGGTTCCTCTTTATCCTACGAGCAGTACTTC,CASRAGTSGSSLSYEQYF
.,TRBJ1-6,.,TRBV5-6,15,TGTGCCAGCAGCTTGGGACCTACAGGGAATTCACCCCTCCACTTT,CASSLGPTGNSPLHF
TRBD1,TRBJ2-7,.,TRBV6-7,13,TGTGCCAGCAGTTACCCCGACAGGGACGAGCAGTACTTC,CASSYPDRDEQYF
.,TRBJ1-2,.,TRBV9,16,TGTGCCAGCAGCCCCACCCCCGAGACAGGAGAGTATGGCTACACCTTC,CASSPTPETGEYGYTF
TRBD1,TRBJ2-3,.,TRBV10-3,15,TGTGCCACCAATACCGGGACAGGGATCACAGATACGCAGTATTTT,CATNTGTGITDTQYF
TRBD2,TRBJ2-1,once,TRBV5-1,16,TGCGCCAGCAGCTTGGTTTCTAGCGGGACCTACAATGAGCAGTTCTTC,CASSLVSSGTYNEQFF
.,TRBJ1-4,.,TRBV19,13,TGTGCCAGTAGTCGACAGCTGACGACCAAACTGTTTTTT,CASSRQLTTKLFF
TRBD2,TRBJ2-2,.,TRBV28,15,TGTGCCAGCAGTAGTAGCGGGATAGGGGTCGGGGAGCTGTTTTTT,CASSSSGIGVGELFF
.,TRBJ1-4,once,TRBV2,17,TGTGCCAGCAGTGGGTCCGGACAGTTGGGCCGATTCGAAAAACTGTTTTTT,CASSGSGQLGRFEKLFF
.,TRBJ1-2,once,TRBV7-2,15,TGTGCCAGCAGCTTAGATCCGGGAATGGGCTATGGCTACACCTTC,CASSLDPGMGYGYTF
.,TRBJ2-1,.,TRBV28,14,TGTGCCAGCAGTCCCCCCTCCTCGTCCCATGAGCAGTTCTTC,CASSPPSSSHEQFF
.,TRBJ1-3,.,TRBV4-1,16,TGCGCCAGCAGCCAAGATTACGGAGACCCTGGAAACACCATATATTTT,CASSQDYGDPGNTIYF
TRBD2,TRBJ2-2,.,TRBV7-7,15,TGTGCTAGCAGCCCCGCGACTAGCTTGACCGGGGAGCTGTTTTTT,CASSPATSLTGELFF
TRBD1,TRBJ2-3,.,TRBV5-1,14,TGCGCCAGCAGCTGGGACAGTAGCACAGATACGCAGTATTTT,CASSWDSSTDTQYF
.,TRBJ1-5,few,TRBV21-1,20,TGTGCCAGCAGCAAAGCGCCGATGACGACTGTATGGTGTAGCAATCAGCCCCAGCATTTT,CASSKAPMTTVWCSNQPQHF
TRBD1,TRBJ1-1,.,TRBV4-1,15,TGCGCCAGCAGCCCAGGGGACAGGGGGGACACTGAAGCTTTCTTT,CASSPGDRGDTEAFF
TRBD2,TRBJ2-7,.,TRBV30,14,TGTGCCTGGAGGCTAGCGGGATTTGGCTACGAGCAGTACTTC,CAWRLAGFGYEQYF
TRBD1,TRBJ1-6,.,TRBV30,16,TGTGCCTGGAGCTATGGGACAGCCAACCTTCTCTCACCCCTCCACTTT,CAWSYGTANLLSPLHF
.,TRBJ2-3,.,TRBV24-1,15,TGTGCCACCAGTGTAGTCGGGACATCAACAGATACGCAGTATTTT,CATSVVGTSTDTQYF
TRBD1,TRBJ1-2,.,TRBV18,16,TGTGCCAGCTCACCACGATCTGGACAGGGGAACTATGGCTACACCTTC,CASSPRSGQGNYGYTF
TRBD2,TRBJ2-1,.,TRBV7-8,14,TGTGCCAGCAGTTCCAGCGGGAGTCTCTATGAGCAGTTCTTC,CASSSSGSLYEQFF
.,TRBJ1-2,.,TRBV5-1,14,TGCGCCAGCAGCTTGGCAGGGGATGGCTATGGCTACACCTTC,CASSLAGDGYGYTF
.,TRBJ1-6,.,TRBV7-9,11,TGTGCCAGCAGCTCCGCCAGGACCCTCCACTTT,CASSSARTLHF
.,TRBJ2-5,.,TRBV5-8,12,TGTGCCAGCAGCTTGAATGAGGGGACCCAGTACTTC,CASSLNEGTQYF
.,TRBJ1-5,.,TRBV6-6,15,TGTGCCAGCAGTACCTCAGGGGCCGGGGATCAGCCCCAGCATTTT,CASSTSGAGDQPQHF
TRBD2,TRBJ2-1,.,TRBV28,15,TGTGCCAGCAGTCCCTGGACTAGTATGAGGGATGAGCAGTTCTTC,CASSPWTSMRDEQFF
TRBD1,TRBJ2-7,once,TRBV30,14,TGTGCCTGGAGTGTTCCCCCCCCAGGGGGCGAGCAGTACTTC,CAWSVPPPGGEQYF
TRBD1,TRBJ2-5,.,TRBV13,15,TGTGCCAGCAGCTCTGGACAGGGGCCACAAGAGACCCAGTACTTC,CASSSGQGPQETQYF
.,TRBJ1-1,.,TRBV11-2,13,TGTGCCAGCAGCTTACATCAGAACACTGAAGCTTTCTTT,CASSLHQNTEAFF
.,TRBJ1-2,once,TRBV5-1,14,TGCGCCAGCAGCTTGGCCAGCCAGGGGAATGGCTACACCTTC,CASSLASQGNGYTF
.,TRBJ2-7,.,TRBV9,15,TGTGCCAGCAGCGTTCAGTCCCCTCCCGACTACGAGCAGTACTTC,CASSVQSPPDYEQYF
.,TRBJ1-3,.,TRBV9,16,TGTGCCAGCAGCGTAAGAGGTGATGACTCTGGAAACACCATATATTTT,CASSVRGDDSGNTIYF
TRBD2,TRBJ2-1,.,TRBV28,15,TGTGCCAGCACCCCGAGTACTAGCGGGTACAATGAGCAGTTCTTC,CASTPSTSGYNEQFF
TRBD1,TRBJ2-7,.,TRBV19,15,TGTGCCAGTAGTTCGGGACAGACTATCTCCTACGAGCAGTACTTC,CASSSGQTISYEQYF
.,TRBJ1-2,.,TRBV28,15,TGTGCCAGCAGTCCCGGGACAATCGGTAACTATGGCTACACCTTC,CASSPGTIGNYGYTF
.,TRBJ1-3,.,TRBV10-2,14,TGCGCCAGCAGTGGTGTCGGCTCTGGAAACACCATATATTTT,CASSGVGSGNTIYF
.,TRBJ2-7,.,TRBV15,14,TGTGCCACCCTAAGCGGAAGGAACTCCTACGAGCAGTACTTC,CATLSGRNSYEQYF
TRBD1,TRBJ2-1,once,TRBV25-1,18,TGTGCCAGCAGTGACCCGACAGGGGGGATAGGCTCCTACAATGAGCAGTTCTTC,CASSDPTGGIGSYNEQFF
.,TRBJ1-5,.,TRBV24-1,14,TGTGCCACCAGTGACCCAGGTACCAATCAGCCCCAGCATTTT,CATSDPGTNQPQHF
.,TRBJ1-1,.,TRBV18,12,TGTGCCAGCTCACGGTCAGGAACTGAAGCTTTCTTT,CASSRSGTEAFF
.,TRBJ2-3,.,TRBV18,15,TGTGCCAGCTCACCATCGACAGGCCGTTCAGATACGCAGTATTTT,CASSPSTGRSDTQYF
.,TRBJ2-2,.,TRBV30,18,TGTGCCTGGAGTTCAGGATTTGTGTATGGGAGAAACACCGGGGAGCTGTTTTTT,CAWSSGFVYGRNTGELFF
TRBD1,TRBJ1-5,once,TRBV27,15,TGTGCCAGCAGTTTAGACAGGGGGACACGGCAGCCCCAGCATTTT,CASSLDRGTRQPQHF
TRBD1,TRBJ1-2,.,TRBV3-1/TRBV3-2,16,TGTGCCAGCGGAGATTCCGGGACAGGGGGAAACTATGGCTACACCTTC,CASGDSGTGGNYGYTF